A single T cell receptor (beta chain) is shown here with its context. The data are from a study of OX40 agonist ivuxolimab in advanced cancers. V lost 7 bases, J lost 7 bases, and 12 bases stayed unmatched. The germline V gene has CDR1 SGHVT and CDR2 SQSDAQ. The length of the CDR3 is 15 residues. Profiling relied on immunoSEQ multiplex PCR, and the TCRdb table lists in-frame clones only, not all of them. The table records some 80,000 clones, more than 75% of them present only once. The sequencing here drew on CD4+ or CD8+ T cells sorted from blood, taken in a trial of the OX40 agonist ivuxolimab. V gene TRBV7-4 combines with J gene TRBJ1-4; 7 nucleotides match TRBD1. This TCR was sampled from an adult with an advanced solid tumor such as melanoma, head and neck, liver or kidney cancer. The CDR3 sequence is CASIPWTGRGEKLFF. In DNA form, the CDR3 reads TGTGCCAGCATCCCTTGGACAGGACGGGGTGAAAAACTGTTTTTT.